The 9 T cell receptor beta chains listed next were all sequenced from one sample in a study of T-cell reconstitution after alpha-beta-depleted transplantation in children. Unique molecular identifiers were built into the TCRbeta library. Each CDR3 protein is one row after TCRdb ran MiXCR on the PCR reads. The data hold about 210,000 distinct CDR3 sequences, with over 15% observed a single time. Source: PBMCs, mostly from graft donor cells, taken 360 days after TCRalphabeta/CD19-depleted stem cell transplant. These receptors were taken from a male patient aged 2-10 years who had a stem cell transplant for acute lymphoblastic leukemia, so the T cells may come from the graft donor.

In its sample, this clonotype was seen a few times. The V call is TRBV29-1, the J call TRBJ1-2; no firm D call. Germline values: CDR1 SQVTM, CDR2 ANQGSEA. V was cut by 0 bases and J by 2 bases, with 13 bases left in between. CDR3 length: 15 amino acids. The CDR3 is CSVEDFHGRNYGYTF. In nucleotides, the CDR3 is TGCAGCGTTGAAGATTTTCACGGCCGAAACTATGGCTACACCTTC. Together with reference TRBV29-1 and TRBJ1-2, the CDR3 gives the full variable domain: SAVISQKPSRDICQRGTSLTIQCQVDSQVTMMFWYRQQPGQSLTLIATANQGSEATYESGFVIDKFPISRPNLTFSTLTVSNMSPEDSSIYLCSVEDFHGRNYGYTFGSGTRLTVV.

This chain joins TRBV7-9 and TRBJ2-7; 9 nucleotides match TRBD2. CDR3 length: 16 amino acids. Germline trimming cut 5 bases from V and 2 bases from J; bases unmatched to any gene: 10. CDR1 is SEHNR and CDR2 is FQNEAQ in the germline V gene (reference sequence). In nucleotides, the CDR3 is TGTGCCAGCAGCACCAGCGGGGGGCTAATTACCTACGAGCAGTACTTC. This translates into CASSTSGGLITYEQYF.

The chain links TRBV4-3 to TRBJ2-5; unclear D gene. The CDR3 consists of 16 residues. Germline V CDR1 and CDR2: LGHNA, YSLEER. V lost 2 bases, J lost 4 bases, and 17 bases lay in between. The CDR3 spells CASSQRRVVRGETQYF. DNA of the CDR3: TGCGCCAGCAGCCAAAGACGGGTTGTTCGAGGAGAGACCCAGTACTTC.

There are a few counts of this clonotype. V and J are TRBV20-1 and TRBJ1-2; maybe TRBD1 (5 bases). Germline loops: CDR1 DFQATT, CDR2 SNEGSKA (reference sequence). V was shortened by 3 bases and J by 4 bases, with 9 bases between the two germline ends. CDR3 length equals 12 residues. CDR3 nucleotide sequence: TGCAGTGCTAGTACGACAGTCTATGGCTACACCTTC. It yields the protein CSASTTVYGYTF.

This chain joins TRBV7-6 and TRBJ2-1; TRBD1 is a possible D gene (5 bases). CDR3 length equals 18 residues. Germline CDR1 and CDR2: SGHVS and FNYEAQ. V was clipped by 1 base and J by 5 bases, with 21 bases between them. The CDR3 bases are TGTGCCAGCAGCTTAGGAAAGGGGCGCTACTACTTAAACAATGAGCAGTTCTTC. This codes for CASSLGKGRYYLNNEQFF. The full variable domain, rest sourced from reference TRBV7-6 and TRBJ2-1, is GAGVSQSPRYKVTKRGQDVALRCDPISGHVSLYWYRQALGQGPEFLTYFNYEAQQDKSGLPNDRFSAERPEGSISTLTIQRTEQRDSAMYRCASSLGKGRYYLNNEQFFGPGTRLTVL.

This clonotype was counted between two and nine times. The chain carries TRBV5-1 and TRBJ2-1; D not certain. Trimming pared 4 bases from V and 6 bases from J, leaving 14 bases between. CDR1 is SGHRS, CDR2 YFSETQ, per germline. The CDR3 extends over 14 amino acids. The CDR3 DNA follows: TGCGCCAGCAGCCCGTACGAGAGGTCCAATGAGCAGTTCTTC. Translation gives CASSPYERSNEQFF.

Ten or more counts support this clonotype. The rearrangement uses TRBV7-9 and TRBJ2-5; TRBD2 agrees at 8 bases. Germline trimming cut 3 bases from V and 4 bases from J; bases unmatched to any gene: 7. The CDR3 is made up of 15 amino acids. CDR1 is SEHNR and CDR2 is FQNEAQ in the germline V gene (reference sequence). CDR3 loop: CASSFYGTRSETQYF. The DNA of the CDR3 is TGTGCCAGCAGCTTCTACGGGACTAGATCAGAGACCCAGTACTTC. Full variable domain (rest looked up from reference TRBV7-9 and TRBJ2-5): DTGVSQNPRHKITKRGQNVTFRCDPISEHNRLYWYRQTLGQGPEFLTYFQNEAQLEKSRLLSDRFSAERPKGSFSTLEIQRTEQGDSAMYLCASSFYGTRSETQYFGPGTRLLVL.

This chain links TRBV20-1 with TRBJ2-7, with 7 bases lining up with TRBD1. The junction had 4 bases not matched to a gene; V was cut back by 5 bases and J by 3 bases. Germline V gene data show CDR1 as DFQATT and CDR2 as SNEGSKA (reference sequence). The CDR3 has 12 amino acids. CDR3 sequence: CSAGTAHYEQYF. Written as DNA, the CDR3 is TGCAGTGCTGGGACAGCCCACTACGAGCAGTACTTC.

In this sample, this clonotype turned up a few times. This chain joins TRBV5-1 and TRBJ2-3, with a possible D match to TRBD2 (6 bases). V lost 3 bases and J 5 bases, leaving 13 bases between the germline ends. Per germline, CDR1 SGHRS and CDR2 YFSETQ. The CDR3 is made up of 14 amino acids. The CDR3 DNA reads TGCGCCAGCAGCTGGGACGGACTAAAAGATACGCAGTATTTT. As protein: CASSWDGLKDTQYF. The complete variable domain, with remaining parts taken from reference TRBV5-1 and TRBJ2-3, reads KAGVTQTPRYLIKTRGQQVTLSCSPISGHRSVSWYQQTPGQGLQFLFEYFSETQRNKGNFPGRFSGRQFSNSRSEMNVSTLELGDSALYLCASSWDGLKDTQYFGPGTRLTVL.